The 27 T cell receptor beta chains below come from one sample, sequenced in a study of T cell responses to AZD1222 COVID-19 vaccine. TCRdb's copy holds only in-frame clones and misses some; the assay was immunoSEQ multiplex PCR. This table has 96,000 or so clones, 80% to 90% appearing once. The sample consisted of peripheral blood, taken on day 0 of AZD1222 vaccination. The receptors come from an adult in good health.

The chain's CDR3 is CASSVGQGVYEQYF. In nucleotides, the CDR3 is TGCGCCAGCAGCGTGGGACAGGGAGTGTACGAGCAGTACTTC. The V and J genes are TRBV5-1 and TRBJ2-7; TRBD1 agrees at 9 bases. This CDR3 is built from 14 residues. The J segment lost 4 bases and the V segment lost 4 bases, leaving 6 bases of the junction unmatched. Germline-derived CDR1 and CDR2 are SGHRS and YFSETQ.

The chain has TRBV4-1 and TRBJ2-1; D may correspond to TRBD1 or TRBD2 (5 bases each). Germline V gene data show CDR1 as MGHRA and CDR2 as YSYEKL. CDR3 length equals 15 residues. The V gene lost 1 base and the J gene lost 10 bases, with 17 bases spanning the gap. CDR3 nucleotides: TGCGCCAGCAGCCAAGGCCAGGGCAGTGGGAGCGAGCAGTTCTTC. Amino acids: CASSQGQGSGSEQFF.

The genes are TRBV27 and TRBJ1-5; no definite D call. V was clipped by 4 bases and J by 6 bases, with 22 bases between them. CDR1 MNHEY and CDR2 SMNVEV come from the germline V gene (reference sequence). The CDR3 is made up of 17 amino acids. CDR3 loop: CASSYTAGDAGIQPQHF. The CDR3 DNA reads TGTGCCAGCAGTTATACCGCTGGGGATGCCGGTATTCAGCCCCAGCATTTT.

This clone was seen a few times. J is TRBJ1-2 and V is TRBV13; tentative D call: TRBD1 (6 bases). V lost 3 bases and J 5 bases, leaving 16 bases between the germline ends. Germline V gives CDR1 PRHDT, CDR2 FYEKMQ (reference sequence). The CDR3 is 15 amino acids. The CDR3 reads CASSFSSRGHYGYTF. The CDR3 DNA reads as TGTGCCAGCAGCTTCAGTAGCAGGGGTCATTATGGCTACACCTTC. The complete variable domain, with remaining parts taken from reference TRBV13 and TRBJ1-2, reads AAGVIQSPRHLIKEKRETATLKCYPIPRHDTVYWYQQGPGQDPQFLISFYEKMQSDKGSIPDRFSAQQFSDYHSELNMSSLELGDSALYFCASSFSSRGHYGYTFGSGTRLTVV.

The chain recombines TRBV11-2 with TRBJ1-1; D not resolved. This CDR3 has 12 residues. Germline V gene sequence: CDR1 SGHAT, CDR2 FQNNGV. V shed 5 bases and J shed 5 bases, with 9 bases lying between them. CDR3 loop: CASSPMRTEAFF. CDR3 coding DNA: TGTGCCAGCAGCCCCATGAGAACTGAAGCTTTCTTT.

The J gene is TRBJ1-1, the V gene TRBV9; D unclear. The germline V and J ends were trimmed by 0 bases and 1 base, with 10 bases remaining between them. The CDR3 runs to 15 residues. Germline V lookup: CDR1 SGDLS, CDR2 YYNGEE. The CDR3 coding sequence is TGTGCCAGCAGCGTAGGAATCCAGGAGAACACTGAAGCTTTCTTT. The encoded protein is CASSVGIQENTEAFF. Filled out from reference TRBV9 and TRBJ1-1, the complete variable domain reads DSGVTQTPKHLITATGQRVTLRCSPRSGDLSVYWYQQSLDQGLQFLIQYYNGEERAKGNILERFSAQQFPDLHSELNLSSLELGDSALYFCASSVGIQENTEAFFGQGTRLTVV.

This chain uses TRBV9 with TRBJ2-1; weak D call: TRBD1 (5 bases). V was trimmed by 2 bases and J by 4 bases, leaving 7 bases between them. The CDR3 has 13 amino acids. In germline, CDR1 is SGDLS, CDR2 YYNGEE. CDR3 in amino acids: CASSVDSYNEQFF. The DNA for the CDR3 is TGTGCCAGCAGCGTTGACAGTTACAATGAGCAGTTCTTC.

The CDR3 bases are TGTGCCAGCAGGGATGACTTGAACACTGAAGCTTTCTTT. This translates into CASRDDLNTEAFF. The chain links TRBV2 to TRBJ1-1; D ambiguous. Trimming took off 6 bases at V and 0 bases at J, with 8 bases between the two ends. The length of the CDR3 is 13 residues. Germline lookup yields CDR1 SNHLY and CDR2 FYNNEI.

The DNA of the CDR3 is TGTGCCTGGAGTGTACGTAACAGGGCCCTTCCCAGTAATGAAAAACTGTTTTTT. This translates into CAWSVRNRALPSNEKLFF. This rearrangement joins TRBV30 to TRBJ1-4; tentative D call: TRBD1 (6 bases). V lost 0 bases to trimming and J lost 4 bases, with 21 bases between them. Germline CDR1 is GTSNPN and CDR2 is SVGIG (reference sequence). The CDR3 length is 18 residues.

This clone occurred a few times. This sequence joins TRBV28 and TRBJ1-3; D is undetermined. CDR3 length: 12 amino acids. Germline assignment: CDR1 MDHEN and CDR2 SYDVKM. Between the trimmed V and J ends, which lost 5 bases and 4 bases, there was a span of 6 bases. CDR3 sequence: CASSPPGNTIYF. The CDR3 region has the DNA TGTGCCAGCAGTCCACCCGGAAACACCATATATTTT.

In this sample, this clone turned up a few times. CDR3 bases: TGTGCCAGCATCCTCCTCGGGCCCAATGAGCAGTTCTTC. Its protein is CASILLGPNEQFF. This chain links TRBV7-9 with TRBJ2-1; D unresolved. The CDR3 has 13 amino acids. The V gene's germline CDR1 is SEHNR and CDR2 FQNEAQ (reference sequence). The V end lost 7 bases, the J end lost 6 bases, and 13 bases lay between the germline ends.

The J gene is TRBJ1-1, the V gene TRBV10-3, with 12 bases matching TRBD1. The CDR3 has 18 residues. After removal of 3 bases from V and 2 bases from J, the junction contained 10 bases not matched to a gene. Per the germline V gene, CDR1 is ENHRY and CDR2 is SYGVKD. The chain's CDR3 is CAISDRDRGPWENTEAFF. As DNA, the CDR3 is TGTGCCATCAGTGACCGGGACAGGGGGCCTTGGGAAAACACTGAAGCTTTCTTT.

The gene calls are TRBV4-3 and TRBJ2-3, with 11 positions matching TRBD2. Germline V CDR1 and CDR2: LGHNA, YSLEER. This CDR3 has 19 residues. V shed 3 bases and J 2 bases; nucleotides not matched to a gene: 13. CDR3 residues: CASSQGPALAGGITDTQYF. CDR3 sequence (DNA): TGCGCCAGCAGCCAGGGTCCTGCTCTAGCGGGGGGAATCACAGATACGCAGTATTTT.

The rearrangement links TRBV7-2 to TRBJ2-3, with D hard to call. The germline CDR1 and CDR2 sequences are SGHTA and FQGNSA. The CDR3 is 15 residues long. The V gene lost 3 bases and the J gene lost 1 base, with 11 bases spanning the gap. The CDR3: CASSFSGSRTDTQYF. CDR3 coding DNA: TGTGCCAGCAGCTTTTCCGGAAGTCGCACAGATACGCAGTATTTT.

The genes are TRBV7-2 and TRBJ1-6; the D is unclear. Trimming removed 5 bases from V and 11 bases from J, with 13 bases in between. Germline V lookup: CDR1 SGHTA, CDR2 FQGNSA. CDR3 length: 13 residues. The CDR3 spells CASSPTPGTPLHF. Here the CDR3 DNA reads TGTGCCAGCAGCCCTACCCCGGGTACACCCCTCCACTTT.

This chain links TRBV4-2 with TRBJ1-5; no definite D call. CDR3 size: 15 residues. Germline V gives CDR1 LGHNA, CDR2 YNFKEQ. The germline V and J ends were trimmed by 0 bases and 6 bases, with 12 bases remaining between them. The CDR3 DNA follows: TGTGCCAGCAGCCAAGAACGAAGAATGGGTCAGCCCCAGCATTTT. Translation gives CASSQERRMGQPQHF.

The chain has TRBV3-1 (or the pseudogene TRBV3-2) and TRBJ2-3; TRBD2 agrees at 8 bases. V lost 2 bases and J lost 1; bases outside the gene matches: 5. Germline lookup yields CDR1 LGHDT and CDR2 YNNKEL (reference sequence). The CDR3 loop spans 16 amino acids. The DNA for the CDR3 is TGTGCCAGCAGCCAACAGGTGACTAGCGGCACAGATACGCAGTATTTT. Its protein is CASSQQVTSGTDTQYF.

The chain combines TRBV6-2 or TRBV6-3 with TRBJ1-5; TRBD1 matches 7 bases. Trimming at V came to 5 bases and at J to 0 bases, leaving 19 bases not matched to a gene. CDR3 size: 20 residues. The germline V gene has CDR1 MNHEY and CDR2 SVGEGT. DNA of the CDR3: TGTGCCAGCAGTAGGGGAGGGTGGGACAGAAAGACTTATAGCAATCAGCCCCAGCATTTT. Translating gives CASSRGGWDRKTYSNQPQHF.

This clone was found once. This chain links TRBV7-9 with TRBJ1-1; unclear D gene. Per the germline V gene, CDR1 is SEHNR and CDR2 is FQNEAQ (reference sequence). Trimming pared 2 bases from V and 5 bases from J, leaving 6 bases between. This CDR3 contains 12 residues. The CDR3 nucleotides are TGTGCCAGCAGCTTAAGCTGGACTGAAGCTTTCTTT. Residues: CASSLSWTEAFF.

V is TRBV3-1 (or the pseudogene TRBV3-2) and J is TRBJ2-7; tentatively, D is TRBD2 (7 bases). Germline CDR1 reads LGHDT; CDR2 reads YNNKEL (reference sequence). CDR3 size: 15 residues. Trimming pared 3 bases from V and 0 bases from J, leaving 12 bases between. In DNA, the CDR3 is TGTGCCAGCAGCCAGGCGGGGGCCAGCTCCTACGAGCAGTACTTC. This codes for CASSQAGASSYEQYF.

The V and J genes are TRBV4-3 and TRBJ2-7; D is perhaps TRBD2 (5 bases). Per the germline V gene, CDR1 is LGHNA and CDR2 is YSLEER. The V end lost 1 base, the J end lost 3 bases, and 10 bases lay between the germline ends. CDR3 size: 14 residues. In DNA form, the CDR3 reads TGCGCCAGCAGCCAAGGGCGGGTCGGCTACGAGCAGTACTTC. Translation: CASSQGRVGYEQYF.

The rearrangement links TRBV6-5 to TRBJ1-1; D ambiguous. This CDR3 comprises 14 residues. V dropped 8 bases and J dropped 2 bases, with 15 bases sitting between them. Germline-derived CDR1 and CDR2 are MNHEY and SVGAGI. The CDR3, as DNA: TGTGCCAGCCCCTGGGAAAGATTAAACACTGAAGCTTTCTTT. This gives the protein CASPWERLNTEAFF.

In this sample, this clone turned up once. The CDR3 coding sequence is TGCGCCAGCAGCCCAGGGGGCGATGGAAACACCATATATTTT. Its protein product is CASSPGGDGNTIYF. The V and J genes are TRBV5-1 and TRBJ1-3; 8 positions agree with TRBD1. CDR1 is SGHRS, CDR2 YFSETQ, per germline. This CDR3 is 14 amino acids long. The V and J ends lost 4 bases and 3 bases, in that order; junction bases with no gene match: 3.

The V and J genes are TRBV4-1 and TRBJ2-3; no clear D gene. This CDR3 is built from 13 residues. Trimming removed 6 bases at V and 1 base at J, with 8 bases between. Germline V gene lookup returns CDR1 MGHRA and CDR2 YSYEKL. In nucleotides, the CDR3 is TGCGCCAGCAGGGACCACCGCACAGATACGCAGTATTTT. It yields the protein CASRDHRTDTQYF.

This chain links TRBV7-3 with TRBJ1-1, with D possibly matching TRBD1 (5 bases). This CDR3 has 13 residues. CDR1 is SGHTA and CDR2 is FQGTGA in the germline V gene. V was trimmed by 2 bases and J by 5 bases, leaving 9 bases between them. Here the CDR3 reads CASSLLQGTEAFF. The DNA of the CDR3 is TGTGCCAGCAGCTTACTGCAGGGAACTGAAGCTTTCTTT.

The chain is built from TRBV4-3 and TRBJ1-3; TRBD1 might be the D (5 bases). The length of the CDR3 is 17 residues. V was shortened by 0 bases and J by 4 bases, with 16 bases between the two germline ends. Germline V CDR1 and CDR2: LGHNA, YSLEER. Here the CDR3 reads CASSQDRAGGPGNTIYF. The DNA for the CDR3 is TGCGCCAGCAGCCAAGATCGGGCCGGGGGACCGGGAAACACCATATATTTT.

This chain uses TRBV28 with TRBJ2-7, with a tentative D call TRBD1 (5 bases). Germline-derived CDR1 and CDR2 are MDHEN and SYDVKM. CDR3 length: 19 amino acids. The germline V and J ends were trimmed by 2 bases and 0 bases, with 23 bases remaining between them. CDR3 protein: CASSLGIIAPGPYSYEQYF. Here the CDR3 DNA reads TGTGCCAGCAGTTTAGGAATAATTGCGCCAGGGCCCTACTCCTACGAGCAGTACTTC.